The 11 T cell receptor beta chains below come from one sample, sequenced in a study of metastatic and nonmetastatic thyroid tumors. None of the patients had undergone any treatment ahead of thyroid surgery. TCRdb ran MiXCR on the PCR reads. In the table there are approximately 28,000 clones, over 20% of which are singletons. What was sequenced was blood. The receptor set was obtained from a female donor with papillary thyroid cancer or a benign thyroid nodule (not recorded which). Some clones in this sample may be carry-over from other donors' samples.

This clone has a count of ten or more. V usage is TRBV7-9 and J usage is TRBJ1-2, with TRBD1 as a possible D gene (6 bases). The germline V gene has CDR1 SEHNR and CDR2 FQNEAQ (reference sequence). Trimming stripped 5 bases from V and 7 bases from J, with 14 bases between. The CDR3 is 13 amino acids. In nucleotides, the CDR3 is TGTGCCAGCAGCCCCGTCACGGGGGCTGGCTACACCTTC. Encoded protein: CASSPVTGAGYTF.

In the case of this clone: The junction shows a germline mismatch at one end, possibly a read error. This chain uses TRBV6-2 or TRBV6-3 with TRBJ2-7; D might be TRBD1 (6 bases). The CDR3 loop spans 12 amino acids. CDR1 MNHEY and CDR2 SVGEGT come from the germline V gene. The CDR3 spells CASMSSTGTWCF. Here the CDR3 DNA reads TGTGCCAGCATGTCCAGTACAGGGACCTGGTGCTTC.

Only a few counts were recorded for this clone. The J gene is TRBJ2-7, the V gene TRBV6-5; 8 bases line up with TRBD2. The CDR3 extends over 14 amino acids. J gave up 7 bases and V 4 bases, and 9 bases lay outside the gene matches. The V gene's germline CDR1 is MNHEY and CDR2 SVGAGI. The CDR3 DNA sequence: TGTGCCAGCAGTTCCAGTCTAGCGGGCAAAGAGCAGTACTTC. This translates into CASSSSLAGKEQYF.

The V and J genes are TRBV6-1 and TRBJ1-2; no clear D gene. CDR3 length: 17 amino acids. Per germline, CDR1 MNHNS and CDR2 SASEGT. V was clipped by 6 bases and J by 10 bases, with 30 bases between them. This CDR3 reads CASRPRWSGACGHDYTF. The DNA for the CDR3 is TGTGCCAGCAGACCCCGATGGAGTGGCGCGTGTGGCCATGACTACACCTTC.

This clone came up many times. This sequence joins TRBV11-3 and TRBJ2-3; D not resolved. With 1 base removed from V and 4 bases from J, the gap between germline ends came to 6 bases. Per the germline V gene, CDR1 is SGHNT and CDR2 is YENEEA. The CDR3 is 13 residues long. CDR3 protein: CASSLALADTQYF. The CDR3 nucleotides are TGTGCCAGCAGCTTAGCCCTGGCAGATACGCAGTATTTT. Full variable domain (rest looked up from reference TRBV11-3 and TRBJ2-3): EAGVVQSPRYKIIEKKQPVAFWCNPISGHNTLYWYLQNLGQGPELLIRYENEEAVDDSQLPKDRFSAERLKGVDSTLKIQPAELGDSAVYLCASSLALADTQYFGPGTRLTVL.

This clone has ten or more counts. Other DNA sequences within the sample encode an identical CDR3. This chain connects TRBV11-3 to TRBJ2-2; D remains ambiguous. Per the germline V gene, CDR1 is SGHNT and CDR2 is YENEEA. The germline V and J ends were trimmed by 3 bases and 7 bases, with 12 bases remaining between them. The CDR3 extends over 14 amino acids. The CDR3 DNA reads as TGTGCCAGCAGCTTGCGTAGTAACGGCGGGGAGCTGTTTTTT. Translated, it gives CASSLRSNGGELFF.

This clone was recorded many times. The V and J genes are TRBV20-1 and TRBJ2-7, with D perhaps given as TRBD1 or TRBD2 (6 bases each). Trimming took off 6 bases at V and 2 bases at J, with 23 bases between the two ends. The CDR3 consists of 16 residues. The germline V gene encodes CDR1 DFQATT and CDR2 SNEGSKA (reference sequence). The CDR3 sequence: CSASEGGSFSAYEQYF. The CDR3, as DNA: TGCAGTGCATCCGAAGGGGGGTCATTTTCTGCCTACGAGCAGTACTTC.

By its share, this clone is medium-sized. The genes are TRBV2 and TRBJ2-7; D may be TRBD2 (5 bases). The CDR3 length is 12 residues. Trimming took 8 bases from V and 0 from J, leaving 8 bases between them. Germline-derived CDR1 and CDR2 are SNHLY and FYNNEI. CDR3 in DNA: TGTGCCAGCCGGGATTTCTCCTACGAGCAGTACTTC. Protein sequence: CASRDFSYEQYF.

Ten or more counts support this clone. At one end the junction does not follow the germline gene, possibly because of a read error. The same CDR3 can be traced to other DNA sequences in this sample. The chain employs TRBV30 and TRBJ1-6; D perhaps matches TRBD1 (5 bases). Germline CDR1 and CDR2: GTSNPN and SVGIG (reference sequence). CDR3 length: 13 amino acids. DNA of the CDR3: TGTGCCTGGGGCCCAGGGAATAATTCGCCCCTCCACTTT. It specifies CAWGPGNNSPLHF.

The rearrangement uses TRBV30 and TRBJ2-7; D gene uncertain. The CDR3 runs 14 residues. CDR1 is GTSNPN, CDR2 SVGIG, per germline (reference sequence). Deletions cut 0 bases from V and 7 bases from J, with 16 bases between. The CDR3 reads CAWSVWLADGEQYF. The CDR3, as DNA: TGTGCCTGGAGTGTTTGGCTGGCCGACGGAGAGCAGTACTTC. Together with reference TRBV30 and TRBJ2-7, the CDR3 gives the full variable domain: SQTIHQWPATLVQPVGSPLSLECTVEGTSNPNLYWYRQAAGRGLQLLFYSVGIGQISSEVPQNLSASRPQDRQFILSSKKLLLSDSGFYLCAWSVWLADGEQYFGPGTRLTVT.

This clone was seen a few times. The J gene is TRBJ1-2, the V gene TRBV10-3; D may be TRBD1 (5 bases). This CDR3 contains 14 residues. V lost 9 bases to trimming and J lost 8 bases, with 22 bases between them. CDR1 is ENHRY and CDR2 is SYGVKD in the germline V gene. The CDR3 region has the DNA TGTGCCATATCACGGGGGGAACCCGAACGGGGCTACACCTTC. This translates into CAISRGEPERGYTF.